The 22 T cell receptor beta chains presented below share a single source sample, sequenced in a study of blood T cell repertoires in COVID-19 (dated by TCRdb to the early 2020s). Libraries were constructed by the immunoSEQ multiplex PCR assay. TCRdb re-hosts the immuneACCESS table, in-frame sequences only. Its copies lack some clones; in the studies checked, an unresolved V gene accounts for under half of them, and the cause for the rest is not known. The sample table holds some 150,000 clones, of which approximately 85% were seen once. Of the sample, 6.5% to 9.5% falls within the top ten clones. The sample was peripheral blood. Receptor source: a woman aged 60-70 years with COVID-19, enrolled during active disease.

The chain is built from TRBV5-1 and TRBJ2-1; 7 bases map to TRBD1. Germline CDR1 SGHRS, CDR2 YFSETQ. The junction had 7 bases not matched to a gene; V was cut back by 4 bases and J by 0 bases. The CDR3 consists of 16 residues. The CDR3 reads CASSVSPGGSYNEQFF. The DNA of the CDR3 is TGCGCCAGCAGCGTCTCCCCAGGGGGCTCCTACAATGAGCAGTTCTTC.

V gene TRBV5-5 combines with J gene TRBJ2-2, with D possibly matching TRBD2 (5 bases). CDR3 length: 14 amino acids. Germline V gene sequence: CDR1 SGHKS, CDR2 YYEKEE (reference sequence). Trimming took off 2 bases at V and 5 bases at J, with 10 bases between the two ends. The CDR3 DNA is TGTGCCAGCAGCTTTGGACTCGAAACCGGGGAGCTGTTTTTT. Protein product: CASSFGLETGELFF.

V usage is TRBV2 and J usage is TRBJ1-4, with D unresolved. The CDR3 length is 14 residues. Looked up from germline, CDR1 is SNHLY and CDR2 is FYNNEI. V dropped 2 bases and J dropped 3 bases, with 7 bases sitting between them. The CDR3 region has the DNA TGTGCCAGCAGTGAACAGGCCTCTAATGAAAAACTGTTTTTT. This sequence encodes CASSEQASNEKLFF.

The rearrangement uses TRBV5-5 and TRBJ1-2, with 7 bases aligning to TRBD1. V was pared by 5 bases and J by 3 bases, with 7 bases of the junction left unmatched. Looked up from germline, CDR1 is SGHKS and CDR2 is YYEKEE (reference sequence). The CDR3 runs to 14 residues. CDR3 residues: CASRTGEMDYGYTF. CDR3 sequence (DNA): TGTGCCAGCAGAACAGGGGAAATGGACTATGGCTACACCTTC.

CDR3 sequence: CASSPAGQGTGELFF. CDR3 nucleotide sequence: TGTGCCAGCTCACCTGCGGGACAGGGAACCGGGGAGCTGTTTTTT. This rearrangement joins TRBV18 to TRBJ2-2; TRBD1 matches 9 bases. V lost 3 bases and J lost 5; bases outside the gene matches: 4. There are 15 residues in the CDR3. The germline V gene has CDR1 KGHSH and CDR2 LQKENI. Complete variable domain (other parts from reference TRBV18 and TRBJ2-2): NAGVMQNPRHLVRRRGQEARLRCSPMKGHSHVYWYRQLPEEGLKFMVYLQKENIIDESGMPKERFSAEFPKEGPSILRIQQVVRGDSAAYFCASSPAGQGTGELFFGEGSRLTVL.

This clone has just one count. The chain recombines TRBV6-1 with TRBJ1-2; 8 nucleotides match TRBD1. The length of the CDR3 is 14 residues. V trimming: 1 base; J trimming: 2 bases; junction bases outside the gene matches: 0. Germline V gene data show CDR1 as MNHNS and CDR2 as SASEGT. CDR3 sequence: CASSEGTGNYGYTF. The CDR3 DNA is TGTGCCAGCAGTGAAGGGACAGGGAACTATGGCTACACCTTC.

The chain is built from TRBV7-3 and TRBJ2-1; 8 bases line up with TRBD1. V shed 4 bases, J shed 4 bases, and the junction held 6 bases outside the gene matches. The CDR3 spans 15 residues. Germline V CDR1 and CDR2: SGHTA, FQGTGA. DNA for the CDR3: TGTGCCAGCAGCTCGACTACAGGGGGGTACAATGAGCAGTTCTTC. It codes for CASSSTTGGYNEQFF.

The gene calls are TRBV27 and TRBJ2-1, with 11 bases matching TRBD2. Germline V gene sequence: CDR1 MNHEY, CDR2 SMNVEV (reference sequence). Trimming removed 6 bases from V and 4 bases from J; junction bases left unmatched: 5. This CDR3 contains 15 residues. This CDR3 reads CASSPGTSGYNEQFF. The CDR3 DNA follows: TGTGCCAGCAGCCCCGGGACTAGCGGTTACAATGAGCAGTTCTTC.

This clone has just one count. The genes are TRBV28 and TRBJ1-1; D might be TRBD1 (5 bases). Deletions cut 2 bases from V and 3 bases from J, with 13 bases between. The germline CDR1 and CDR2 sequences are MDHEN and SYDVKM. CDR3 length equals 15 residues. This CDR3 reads CASSLRVGTHTEAFF. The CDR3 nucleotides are TGTGCCAGCAGTTTAAGGGTCGGGACTCACACTGAAGCTTTCTTT.

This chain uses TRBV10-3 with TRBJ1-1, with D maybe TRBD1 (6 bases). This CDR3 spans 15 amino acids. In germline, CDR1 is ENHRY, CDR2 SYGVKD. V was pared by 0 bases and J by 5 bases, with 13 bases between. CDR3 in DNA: TGTGCCATCAGTGAGTCCGGGGGGGCGCAGACTGAAGCTTTCTTT. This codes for CAISESGGAQTEAFF.

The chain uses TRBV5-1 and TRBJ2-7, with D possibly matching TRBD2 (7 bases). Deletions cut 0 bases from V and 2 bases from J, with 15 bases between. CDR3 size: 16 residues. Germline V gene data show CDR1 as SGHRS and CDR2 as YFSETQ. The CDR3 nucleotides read TGCGCCAGCAGCTTGGGTGGACTAGGGGGAACCTACGAGCAGTACTTC. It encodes CASSLGGLGGTYEQYF. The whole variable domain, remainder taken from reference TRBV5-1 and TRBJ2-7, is KAGVTQTPRYLIKTRGQQVTLSCSPISGHRSVSWYQQTPGQGLQFLFEYFSETQRNKGNFPGRFSGRQFSNSRSEMNVSTLELGDSALYLCASSLGGLGGTYEQYFGPGTRLTVT.

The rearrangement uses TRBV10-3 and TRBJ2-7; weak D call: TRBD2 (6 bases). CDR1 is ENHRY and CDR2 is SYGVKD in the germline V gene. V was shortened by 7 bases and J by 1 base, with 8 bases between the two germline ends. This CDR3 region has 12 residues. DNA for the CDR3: TGTGCCATCATGCGGGGTTCCTACGAGCAGTACTTC. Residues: CAIMRGSYEQYF.

CDR3 amino acids: CASSGADYGYTF. For the CDR3, the DNA is TGTGCCAGCAGTGGGGCTGACTATGGCTACACCTTC. This chain uses TRBV9 with TRBJ1-2; possibly TRBD1 for D (5 bases). In germline, CDR1 is SGDLS, CDR2 YYNGEE. The germline V and J ends were trimmed by 5 bases and 3 bases, with 8 bases remaining between them. CDR3 size: 12 residues.

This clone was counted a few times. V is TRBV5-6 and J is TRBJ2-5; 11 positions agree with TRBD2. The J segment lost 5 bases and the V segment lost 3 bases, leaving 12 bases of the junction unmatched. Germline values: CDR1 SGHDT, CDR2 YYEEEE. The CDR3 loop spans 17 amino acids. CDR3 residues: CASSSPTSGARRETQYF. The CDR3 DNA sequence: TGTGCCAGCAGCTCCCCGACTAGCGGGGCCCGGAGGGAGACCCAGTACTTC.

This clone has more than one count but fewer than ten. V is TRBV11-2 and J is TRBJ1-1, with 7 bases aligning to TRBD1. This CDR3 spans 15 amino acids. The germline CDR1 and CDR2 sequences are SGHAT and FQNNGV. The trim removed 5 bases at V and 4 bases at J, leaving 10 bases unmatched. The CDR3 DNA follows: TGTGCCAGCAGCCCATACAGGGGCAGGGGCACTGAAGCTTTCTTT. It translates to CASSPYRGRGTEAFF. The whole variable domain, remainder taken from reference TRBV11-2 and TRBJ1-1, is EAGVAQSPRYKIIEKRQSVAFWCNPISGHATLYWYQQILGQGPKLLIQFQNNGVVDDSQLPKDRFSAERLKGVDSTLKIQPAKLEDSAVYLCASSPYRGRGTEAFFGQGTRLTVV.

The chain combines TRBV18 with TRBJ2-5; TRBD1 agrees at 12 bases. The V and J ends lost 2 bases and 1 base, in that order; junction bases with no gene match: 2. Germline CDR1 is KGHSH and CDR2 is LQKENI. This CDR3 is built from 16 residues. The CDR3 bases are TGTGCCAGCTCACCAGGGACAGGGGGCATCCAAGAGACCCAGTACTTC. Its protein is CASSPGTGGIQETQYF.

The CDR3 sequence: CATSDEGQGNEQFF. Here the CDR3 DNA reads TGTGCCACCAGTGATGAGGGACAGGGCAATGAGCAGTTCTTC. V usage is TRBV24-1 and J usage is TRBJ2-1; 9 nucleotides match TRBD1. The ends lost 3 bases at V and 6 bases at J; junction bases unmatched: 2. The CDR3 contains 14 residues. Germline assignment: CDR1 KGHDR and CDR2 SFDVKD.

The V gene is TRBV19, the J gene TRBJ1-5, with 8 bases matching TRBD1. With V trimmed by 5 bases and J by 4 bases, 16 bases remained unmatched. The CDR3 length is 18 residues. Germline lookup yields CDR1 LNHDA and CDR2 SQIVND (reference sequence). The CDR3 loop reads CASSVGQGSIGGNQPQHF. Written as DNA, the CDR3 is TGTGCCAGTAGTGTCGGACAGGGATCCATTGGGGGTAATCAGCCCCAGCATTTT.

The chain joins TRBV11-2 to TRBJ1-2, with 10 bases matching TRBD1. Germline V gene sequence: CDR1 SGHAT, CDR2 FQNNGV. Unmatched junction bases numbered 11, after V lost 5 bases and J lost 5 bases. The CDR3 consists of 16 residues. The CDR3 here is CASSLGTGAVEYGYTF. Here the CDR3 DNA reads TGTGCCAGCAGCCTGGGGACAGGGGCCGTTGAGTATGGCTACACCTTC.

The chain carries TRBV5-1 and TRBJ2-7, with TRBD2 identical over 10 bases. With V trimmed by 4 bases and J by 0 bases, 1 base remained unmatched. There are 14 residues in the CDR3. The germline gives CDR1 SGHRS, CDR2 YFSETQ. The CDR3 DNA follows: TGCGCCAGCAGCGTAGCGGGGGGCTCCTACGAGCAGTACTTC. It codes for CASSVAGGSYEQYF.

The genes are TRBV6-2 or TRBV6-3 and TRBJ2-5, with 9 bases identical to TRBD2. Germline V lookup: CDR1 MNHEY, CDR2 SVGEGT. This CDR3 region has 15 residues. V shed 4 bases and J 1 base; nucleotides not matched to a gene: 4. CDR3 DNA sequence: TGTGCCAGCAGTTGGCGGGGGGGCCCCCAAGAGACCCAGTACTTC. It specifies CASSWRGGPQETQYF.

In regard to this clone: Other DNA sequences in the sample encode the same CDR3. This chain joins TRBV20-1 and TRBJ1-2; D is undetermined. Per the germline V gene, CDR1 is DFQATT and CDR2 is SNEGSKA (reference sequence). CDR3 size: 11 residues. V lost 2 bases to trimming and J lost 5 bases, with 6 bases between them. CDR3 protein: CSARTDYGYTF. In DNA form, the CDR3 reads TGCAGTGCTAGAACAGATTATGGCTACACCTTC.